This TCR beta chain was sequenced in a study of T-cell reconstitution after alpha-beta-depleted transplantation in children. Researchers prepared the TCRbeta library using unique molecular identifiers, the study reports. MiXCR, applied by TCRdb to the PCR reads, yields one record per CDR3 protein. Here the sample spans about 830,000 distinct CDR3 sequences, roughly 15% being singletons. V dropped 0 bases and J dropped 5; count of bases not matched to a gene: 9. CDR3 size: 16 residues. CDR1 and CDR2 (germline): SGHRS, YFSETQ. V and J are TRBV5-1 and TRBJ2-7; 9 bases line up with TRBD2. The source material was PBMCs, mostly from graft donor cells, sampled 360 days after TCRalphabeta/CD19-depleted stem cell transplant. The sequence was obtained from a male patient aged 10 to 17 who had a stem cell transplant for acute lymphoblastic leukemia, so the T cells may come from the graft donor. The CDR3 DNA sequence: TGCGCCAGCAGCTTGGCCGAGGCGGGAGGGGGACACGAGCAGTACTTC. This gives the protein CASSLAEAGGGHEQYF.